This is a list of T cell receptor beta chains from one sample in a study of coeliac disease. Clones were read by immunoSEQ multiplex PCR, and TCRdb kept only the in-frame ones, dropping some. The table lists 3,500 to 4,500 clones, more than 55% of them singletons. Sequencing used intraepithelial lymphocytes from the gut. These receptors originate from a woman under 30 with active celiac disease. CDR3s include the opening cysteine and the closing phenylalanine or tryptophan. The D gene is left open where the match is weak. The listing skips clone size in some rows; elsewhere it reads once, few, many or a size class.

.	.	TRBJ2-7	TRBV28	TGTGCCAGCAGTCAGCCGGACATGCTCTACGAGCAGTACTTC	CASSQPDMLYEQYF
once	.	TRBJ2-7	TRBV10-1	TGCGCCAGCAAGTCCAGGGCCTCCTACGAGCAGTACTTC	CASKSRASYEQYF
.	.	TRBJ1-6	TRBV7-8	TGTGCCAGCAGCTTAGTGTCCGGGGTCTATAATTCACCCCTCCACTTT	CASSLVSGVYNSPLHF
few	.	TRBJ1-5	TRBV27	TGTGCCAGCAGCCCCGGGATTAGCAATCAGCCCCAGCATTTT	CASSPGISNQPQHF
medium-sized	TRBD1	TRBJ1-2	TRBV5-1	TGCGCCAGCAGCCCGGGACAGGGGGAAATAGCCTATGGCTACACCTTC	CASSPGQGEIAYGYTF
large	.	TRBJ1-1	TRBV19	TGTGCCAGTAGCACGGGACTTTCGGCTCCTATCACTGAAGCTTTCTTT	CASSTGLSAPITEAFF
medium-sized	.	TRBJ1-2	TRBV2	TGTGCCAGTACCCGGGGGGATTCTAACTATGGCTACACCTTC	CASTRGDSNYGYTF
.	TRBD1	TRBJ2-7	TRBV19	TGTGCCAGTAGTGAACAGGGGGATTCCTACGAGCAGTACTTC	CASSEQGDSYEQYF
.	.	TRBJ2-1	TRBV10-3	TGTGCCATCAGTGAGTCGAGGGAGTACAATGAGCAGTTCTTC	CAISESREYNEQFF
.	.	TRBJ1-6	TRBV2	TGTGCCAGCAGTGAAGCCGCGGGGTCACCCCTCCACTTT	CASSEAAGSPLHF
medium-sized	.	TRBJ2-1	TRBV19	TGTGCCAGTGCTACTCCTGACAGCTTATCCTACAATGAGCAGTTCTTC	CASATPDSLSYNEQFF
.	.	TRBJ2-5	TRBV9	TGTGCCAGCAGCCCGAACTTTGGGAAGGGGGAGACCCAGTACTTC	CASSPNFGKGETQYF
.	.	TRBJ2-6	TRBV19	TGTGCCAGTAGTATCTCTCAGGGTGCAGAGGCTGGGGCCAACGTCCTGACTTTC	CASSISQGAEAGANVLTF
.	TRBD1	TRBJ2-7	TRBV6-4	TGTGCCAGCAGTGACGAGAGACCGGGACAGGGAAATTATTATGGGTCCTACGAGCAGTACTTC	CASSDERPGQGNYYGSYEQYF
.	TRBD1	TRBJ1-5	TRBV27	TGTGCCAGCAGTTCCGGGACAGGGGGGTACCAGCCCCAGCATTTT	CASSSGTGGYQPQHF
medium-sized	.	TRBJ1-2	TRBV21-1	TGTGCCAGCAGCCAAAACTATGGCTACACCTTC	CASSQNYGYTF
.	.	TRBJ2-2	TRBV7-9	TGTGCCAGCAGCTTAGTTGTAGCCACCGGGGAGCTGTTTTTT	CASSLVVATGELFF
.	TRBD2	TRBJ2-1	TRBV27	TGTGCCAGCAGGCCCCTGATGGGTAGCGGGAGATTTGGCGGTGAGCAGTTCTTC	CASRPLMGSGRFGGEQFF
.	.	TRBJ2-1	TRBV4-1	TGCGCCAGCAGCCGCGGGACCTCCTCGGGTTCGGATGAGCAGTTCTTC	CASSRGTSSGSDEQFF
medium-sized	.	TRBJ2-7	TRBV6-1	TGTGCCAGCGCCCCGCACAGGGCCGAATGGTACTTC	CASAPHRAEWYF
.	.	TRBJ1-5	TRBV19	TGTGCCAGTACCCTATTTTATAGCAATCAGCCCCAGCATTTT	CASTLFYSNQPQHF
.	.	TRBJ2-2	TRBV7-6	TGTGCCAGCAGCTTAAGACAGACGGTTAACACCGGGGAGCTGTTTTTT	CASSLRQTVNTGELFF
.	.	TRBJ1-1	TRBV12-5	TGTGCTAGTGGTTTGGTCCTTCTATTCGCTGAAGCTTTCTTT	CASGLVLLFAEAFF
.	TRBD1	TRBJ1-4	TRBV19	TGTGCCAGTAGTATTGACAGGGGGCATGAAAAACTGTTTTTT	CASSIDRGHEKLFF
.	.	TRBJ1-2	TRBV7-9	TGTGCCAGCAGAAAGCTTCTCCGGGGTCCTCCTAACTATGGCTACACCTTC	CASRKLLRGPPNYGYTF
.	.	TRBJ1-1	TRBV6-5	TGTGCCAGCAGCTACTCAACAGGTCAAGCTTTCTTT	CASSYSTGQAFF
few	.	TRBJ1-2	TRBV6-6	TGTGCCGGAGGGACTGATAATGGCTACACCTTC	CAGGTDNGYTF
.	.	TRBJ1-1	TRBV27	TGTGCCAGCAAACTGGGGGCAGGTCCTGCTGAAGCTTTCTTT	CASKLGAGPAEAFF
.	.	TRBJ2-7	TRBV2	TGTGCCAGCAGTGTTTGGGACACCGATTACGAGCAGTACTTC	CASSVWDTDYEQYF
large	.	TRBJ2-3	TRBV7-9	TGTGCCAGCAGCGTCTATCCCTGGAGCACAGATACGCAGTATTTT	CASSVYPWSTDTQYF
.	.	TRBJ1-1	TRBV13	TGTGCCAGCAGCACAAACACTGAAGCTTTCTTT	CASSTNTEAFF
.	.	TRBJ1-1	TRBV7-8	TGTGCCAGCAGCCCCGCCAGGGCCCTTGAAGCTTTCTTT	CASSPARALEAFF
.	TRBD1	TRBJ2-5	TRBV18	TGTGCCAGCTCACCTCCGGGACAGCAAGAGACCCAGTACTTC	CASSPPGQQETQYF
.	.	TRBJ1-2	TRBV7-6	TGTGCCAGCAGCTCCACCCCGACAGGACCCTATGGCTACACCTTC	CASSSTPTGPYGYTF
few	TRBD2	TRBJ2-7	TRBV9	TGTGCCAGCAGCCTCTATAGCGGGAGGGCCTCCGAGCAGTACTTC	CASSLYSGRASEQYF
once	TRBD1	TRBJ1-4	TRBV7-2	TGTGCCAGCGGAAACAGGGGCCAAACGGTACTGTTTTTT	CASGNRGQTVLFF
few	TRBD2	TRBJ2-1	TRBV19	TGTGCCAGTAGTATTTCCGGGGGGGGATTTGGTGAGCAGTTCTTC	CASSISGGGFGEQFF
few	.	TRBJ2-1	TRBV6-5	TGTGCCAGCCCCGGGGGTACCTACAATGAGCAGTTCTTC	CASPGGTYNEQFF
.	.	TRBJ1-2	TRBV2	TGTGCCAGCAGTGTGCAACAGCCGGGCTACACCTTC	CASSVQQPGYTF
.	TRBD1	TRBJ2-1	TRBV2	TGTGCCAGCATTATGGGGGACAGGGGTAACAATGAGCAGTTCTTC	CASIMGDRGNNEQFF
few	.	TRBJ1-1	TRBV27	TGTGCCAGCAGTTTATCGCAGGCGAACACTGAAGCTTTCTTT	CASSLSQANTEAFF
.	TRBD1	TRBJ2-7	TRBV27	TGTGCCAGCAGTCCATTCCCTAGGACAGGGAGCTACGAGCAGTACTTC	CASSPFPRTGSYEQYF
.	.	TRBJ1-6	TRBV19	TGTGCCAGTAGCCTACAAGGGGGGGTAGGGTCACCCCTCCACTTT	CASSLQGGVGSPLHF
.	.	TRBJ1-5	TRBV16	TGTGCCAGCAGCCAATCGAGTAGCAATCAGCCCCAGCATTTT	CASSQSSSNQPQHF
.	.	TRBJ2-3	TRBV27	TGTGCCAGCAGTTTTTCGGGGGGCGCGGCAGATACGCAGTATTTT	CASSFSGGAADTQYF
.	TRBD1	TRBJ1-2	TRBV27	TGTGCCAGCAGTCCACGGACAGGGTGGGACGGCTACACCTTC	CASSPRTGWDGYTF
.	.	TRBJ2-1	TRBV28	TGTGCCAGCAGTTCCCGAGCCCTCATTGGTTGGACAATTGGAAATATGTGGTCCTACAATGAGCAGTTCTTC	CASSSRALIGWTIGNMWSYNEQFF